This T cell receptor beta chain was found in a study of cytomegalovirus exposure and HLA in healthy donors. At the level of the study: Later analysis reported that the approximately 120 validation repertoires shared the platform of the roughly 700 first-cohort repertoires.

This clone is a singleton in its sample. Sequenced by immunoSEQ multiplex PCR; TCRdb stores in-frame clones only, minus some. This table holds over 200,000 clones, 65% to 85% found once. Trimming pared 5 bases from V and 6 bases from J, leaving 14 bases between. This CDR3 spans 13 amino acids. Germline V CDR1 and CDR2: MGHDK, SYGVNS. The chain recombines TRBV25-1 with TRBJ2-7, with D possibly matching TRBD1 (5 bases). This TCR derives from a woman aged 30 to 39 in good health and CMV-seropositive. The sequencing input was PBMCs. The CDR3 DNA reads TGTGCCAGCAGTTGGGGCAGGTCGGCCGAGCAGTACTTC. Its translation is CASSWGRSAEQYF.